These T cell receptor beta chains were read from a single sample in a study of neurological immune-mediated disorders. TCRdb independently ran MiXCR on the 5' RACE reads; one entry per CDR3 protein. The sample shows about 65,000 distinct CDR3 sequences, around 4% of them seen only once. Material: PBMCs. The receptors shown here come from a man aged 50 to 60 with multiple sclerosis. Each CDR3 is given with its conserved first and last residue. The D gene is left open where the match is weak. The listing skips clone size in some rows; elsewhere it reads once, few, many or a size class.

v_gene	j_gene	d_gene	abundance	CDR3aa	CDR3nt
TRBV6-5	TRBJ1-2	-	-	CASSYGQRGNFYGYTF	TGTGCCAGCAGTTATGGACAGCGGGGGAACTTCTATGGCTACACCTTC
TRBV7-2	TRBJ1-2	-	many	CASSLTVTNYGYTF	TGTGCCAGCAGCCTGACAGTGACTAACTATGGCTACACCTTC
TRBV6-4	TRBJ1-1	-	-	CASSADGVAEAFF	TGTGCCAGCAGTGCGGACGGCGTCGCTGAAGCTTTCTTT
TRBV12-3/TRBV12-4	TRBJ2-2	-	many	CASIATGSAGELFF	TGTGCCAGCATTGCAACAGGGTCGGCCGGGGAGCTGTTTTTT
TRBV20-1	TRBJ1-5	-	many	CSAIPSGRGNQPQHF	TGCAGTGCTATCCCGTCGGGTCGCGGCAATCAGCCCCAGCATTTT
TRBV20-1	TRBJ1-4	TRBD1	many	CSARPGQFNEKLFF	TGCAGTGCCAGGCCGGGACAGTTTAATGAAAAACTGTTTTTT
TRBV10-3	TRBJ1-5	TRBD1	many	CAIRSDRGQDQPQNF	TGTGCCATCAGATCTGACAGGGGACAGGATCAGCCCCAGAATTTT
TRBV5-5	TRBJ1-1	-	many	CASRPGPRNTEAFF	TGTGCCAGCAGGCCCGGACCGAGGAACACTGAAGCTTTCTTT
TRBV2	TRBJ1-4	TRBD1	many	CASSRRTGVEKLFF	TGTGCCAGCAGCAGAAGGACAGGCGTTGAAAAACTGTTTTTT
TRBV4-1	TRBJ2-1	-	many	CASSQETTGPLNEQFF	TGCGCCAGCAGCCAAGAAACCACGGGACCCCTCAATGAGCAGTTCTTC
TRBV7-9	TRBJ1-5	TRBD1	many	CASSQDREVQHF	TGTGCCAGCAGCCAGGACAGGGAGGTCCAGCATTTT
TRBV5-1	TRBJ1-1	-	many	CASSLAPGMNTEAFF	TGCGCCAGCAGCTTGGCCCCAGGGATGAACACTGAAGCTTTCTTT
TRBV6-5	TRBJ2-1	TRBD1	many	CASKNGQGNEQFF	TGTGCCAGCAAAAACGGACAGGGGAATGAGCAGTTCTTC
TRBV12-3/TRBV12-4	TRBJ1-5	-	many	CASSLDGNQPQHF	TGTGCCAGCAGTTTGGATGGCAATCAGCCCCAGCATTTT
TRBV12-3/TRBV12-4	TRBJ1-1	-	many	CASRVTGNTEAFF	TGTGCCAGCAGGGTGACAGGGAACACTGAAGCTTTCTTT
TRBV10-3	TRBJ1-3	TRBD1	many	CAIRGTGDTGNTIYF	TGTGCCATCAGAGGGACAGGCGATACTGGAAACACCATATATTTT
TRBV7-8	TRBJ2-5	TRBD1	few	CASGTSGTGGMETQYF	TGTGCCAGCGGAACCTCCGGGACAGGGGGCATGGAGACCCAGTACTTC
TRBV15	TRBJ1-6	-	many	CATSNLRANSPLHF	TGTGCCACCAGCAACTTAAGGGCTAATTCACCCCTCCACTTT
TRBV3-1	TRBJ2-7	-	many	CASSQDLTANPTYEQYF	TGTGCCAGCAGCCAAGATTTAACGGCCAATCCGACCTACGAGCAGTACTTC
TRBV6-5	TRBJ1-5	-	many	CASSSYGGAGNQPQHF	TGTGCCAGCAGTTCCTATGGGGGCGCGGGCAATCAGCCCCAGCATTTT
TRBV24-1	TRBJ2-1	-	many	CATSDYNYNEQFF	TGTGCCACCAGTGATTACAACTACAATGAGCAGTTCTTC
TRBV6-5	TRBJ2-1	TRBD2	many	CASSLTGTSGGNEQFF	TGTGCCAGCAGTCTGACCGGGACTAGCGGGGGGAATGAGCAGTTCTTC
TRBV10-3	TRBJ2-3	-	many	CAISESVLADTQYF	TGTGCCATCAGTGAGTCCGTCCTTGCAGATACGCAGTATTTT
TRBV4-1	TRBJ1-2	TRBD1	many	CASSQEDRANYGYTF	TGCGCCAGCAGCCAAGAAGACAGGGCGAACTATGGCTACACCTTC
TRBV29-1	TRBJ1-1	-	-	CSVAWQTEAFF	TGCAGCGTTGCGTGGCAGACTGAAGCTTTCTTT
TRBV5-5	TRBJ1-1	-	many	CASSLGQGWRVERHTEAFF	TGTGCCAGCAGCTTGGGTCAGGGTTGGCGCGTGGAAAGGCACACTGAAGCTTTCTTT
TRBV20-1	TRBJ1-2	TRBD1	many	CSARASGQGYGYTF	TGCAGTGCTAGAGCTTCGGGACAGGGTTATGGCTACACCTTC
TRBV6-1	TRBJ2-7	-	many	CASIPLGSYEQYF	TGTGCCAGCATTCCACTAGGAAGCTACGAGCAGTACTTC
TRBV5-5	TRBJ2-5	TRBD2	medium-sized	CASSFRGVETQYF	TGTGCCAGCAGCTTTCGGGGGGTGGAGACCCAGTACTTC
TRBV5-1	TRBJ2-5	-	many	CASSFYLEETQYF	TGCGCCAGCAGCTTTTACTTGGAAGAGACCCAGTACTTC